This paragraph covers one T cell receptor (beta chain) sequence. The antigen it recognizes is unknown. Base qualities are not provided; no much larger clone lies one nucleotide away. The library was generated by the immunoSEQ multiplex PCR assay. For the multiplex PCR, a mixture combining 60 forward primers for TCR Vbeta segments and 13 reverse primers for TCR Jbeta segments was used. The CDR3 region of rearranged TCR beta genes was amplified from genomic DNA with a multiplex PCR assay. The Illumina HiSeq System was used to sequence the amplified TCR beta libraries as 87-base-pair reads. Per the authors' processing: Across the roughly 670 repertoires, a later analysis counted 78 million or so unique TCR beta chains, approximately 10 million of which were shared by at least two donors. Raw reads were error-corrected and collapsed into unique sequences by a nearest-neighbor algorithm in which closely related sequences were merged to remove PCR and sequencing errors. To assign V, D and J gene segments, CDR3 sequences were aligned to IMGT reference sequences. For a sequence to be retained, a match of at least six nucleotides was required to both a V gene segment and a J gene segment. A rearrangement counted as productive if the CDR3 had no stop codons and remained in frame with V and J, and every other rearrangement counted as non-productive. Following IMGT convention, CDR3 was defined as the stretch from the second conserved V-encoded cysteine up to the conserved J-encoded phenylalanine. In an earlier analysis of around 570 of the donors, sequences lacking an unambiguous match to a single V gene segment were excluded. An earlier analysis of about 600 of the donors called V segments functional above 56.7% productive rearrangements and segregating when the between-donor standard deviation exceeded 5%. A statistical classification framework was built for diagnosing cytomegalovirus status from the catalog of TCR beta chain sequences. A later analysis assigned V and J genes by comparing TCR nucleotide sequences with IMGT/GENE-DB human TR gene sequences. A later analysis assigned CDR3 sequences and most-parsimonious VDJ recombination scenarios with the TCRdist pipeline. A later analysis defined each TCR beta chain by its CDR3 amino acid sequence plus V-gene family, and excluded reads lacking a unique V-gene family. In a later analysis, 450 to 600 highly shared, low-generation-probability nucleotide sequences were removed to address suspected cross-contamination and a sequencing artifact. A later analysis calculated a clonal expansion index for each public chain from normalized within-repertoire ranks of inferred template counts. In a later analysis, generation probabilities were computed with a VDJ recombination model fitted to out-of-frame rearrangements, and the resulting probabilities were checked against IGoR. A later analysis scored TCR-TCR, TCR-HLA and TCR-CMV co-occurrence with hypergeometric tests, applying a repertoire-size bias correction to TCR pairs. False discovery rates were estimated in a later analysis by permuting HLA or CMV assignments 20 times. In a later analysis, co-occurring TCRs were grouped using DBSCAN, and TCRdist sequence similarity was added for clustering within HLA-allele-positive subsets. Repertoires with fewer than 30,000 or more than 120,000 public chains, plus five repertoires with anomalous nucleotide sharing, were excluded from co-occurrence clustering. TCRdb took over this immuneACCESS table, retaining in-frame rearrangements with V and J assigned. Such tables are incomplete; in checked studies, under half of the missing clones stem from an unresolved V gene, and the remainder is unexplained. That table furnishes V, J and clone size, whereas the DNA furnished D and trimming. This sample is represented by more than 140,000 clones; over 60% of them were singletons. Around 2.9% of the sample is in the top ten clones.

From the cysteine up to the phenylalanine, the CDR3 has a length of 15 residues. The retained sequence is limited to the CDR3, 45 bases, with the frame set at the first base. The germline V and J ends show losses of 4 bases and 9 bases respectively, and no gene match explains 13 bases of the junction. Looking up the germline V gene yields CDR1 SGDLS and CDR2 YYNGEE. This sample was taken from a study of cytomegalovirus exposure and HLA in healthy donors (dated by TCRdb to 2017 to 2019). About the study as a whole: An earlier analysis of under 600 of the donors reported approximately 290 Gb of sequence data and around 110 million unique TCR beta sequences from some 180 million T cells. The later analysis used no new phenotypic data to find candidate immune exposures, relying instead on TCR beta sequences and their occurrence across donors. In addition to the first cohort of 666 subjects, a separate validation cohort of 120 different subjects was used. In an earlier analysis of roughly 580 of the donors, high-throughput TCR beta sequencing was used to judge whether each TCR beta V gene segment behaved as functional or pseudogenic. Donor age, sex, ethnicity and CMV serostatus were compiled together with the repertoire data. A later genetic analysis took genome-wide SNP genotypes for about 55% of the roughly 670 donors and used that subset as a discovery cohort. The study combined high-throughput TCR immunosequencing, statistical association of individual TCRs with disease status, and machine learning to predict cytomegalovirus infection status. The aim of the study was to test whether cataloging public T cell receptors could identify signatures of past pathogen exposure. Every discovery cohort repertoire had been produced on one sequencing platform. Of the approximately 400 genotyped donors, approximately 81% were placed in the genetic ancestry cluster associated with self-reported Caucasian donors. The number of typed donors differed by locus: 629-630 for A, B, C, DRB1 and DQB1; 522 for DQA1; about 600 for DPA1; and 400 to 480 for DPB1. Because of strong linkage in the cohort, roughly five DR-DQ haplotypes were treated as single units for association and clustering. Across approximately 420 genotyped donors of the cohort, an average of about 240,000 unique TCR beta nucleotide sequences per donor were sequenced, and roughly a sixth of those sequences were non-productive. The study used immunosequencing to profile the T cell repertoires of approximately 630 subjects and linked those repertoires to cytomegalovirus serostatus. HLA typing covered class I and class II loci at four-digit resolution. Approximately 310 gigabases of sequencing data and approximately 85 million unique TCR sequences were included in an early release covering about 700 HLA-typed donors. To study patterns of TCR occurrence, a later analysis re-analyzed previously published TCR beta repertoires from 700 or so donors and added high-resolution HLA genotyping.

The study at large found these results: Most TCR sequences were seen in very few donors, while some public TCRs were found in many individuals. For the cohort, immune exposure information was limited to CMV serostatus. In both the original and validation cohorts, the classifier was reported to diagnose cytomegalovirus status with high specificity and sensitivity. Linkage disequilibrium might explain the correlated functional status among segregating V segments, but an unknown experimental factor could not be ruled out. A total of 150 to 200 TCR beta chains were listed by the study as associated with cytomegalovirus. In a later analysis, TCR association rates were found to vary across HLA loci, with the most associated TCRs seen for DRB1 alleles and the fewest for HLA-C alleles. In a later genetic analysis, fewer N-insertions in productive TCRs were reported among donors in an Asian-associated ancestry cluster than the approximately 670-donor mean. A later analysis found that HLA-associated TCR beta chains were more clonally expanded and had lower generation probabilities than equally common non-associated chains. A cluster of highly shared sequence variants was judged likely to represent a technical artifact of the sequencing pipeline. Only TCR beta chains were sequenced in this cohort, and the absence of alpha or paired-chain data limited detectable features. Specific HLA alleles were associated with over 15,000 TCR beta sequences at a false discovery rate of 0.05 in a later analysis. In vitro tests confirmed that a few of the cytomegalovirus-associated TCR beta chains recognize cytomegalovirus antigens. In an earlier analysis of fewer than 700 of the donors, most TCR beta V segments appeared in productive rearrangements about 90% or about 30% of the time, broadly matching IMGT annotations. Because the 87-base-pair reads could not distinguish some IMGT-functional V segments, including TRBV6-2 and TRBV6-3, those segments were excluded. The authors suggested that the approach could potentially be generalized to other disease states and immunological phenotypes. In a later analysis, several top co-occurrence clusters were reported to appear linked to parvovirus B19, influenza, CMV and Epstein-Barr virus. Most CMV-associated TCR beta chains appeared to be HLA-restricted in a later analysis, and the HLA associations seemed to be driven largely by CMV exposure. About 17 rarely observed V segments, including chromosome 9 orphons, were excluded from the earlier analysis of some 590 of the donors because counts were too low. The presence/absence analyses assumed that sequencing depth was roughly uniform across donors, and that assumption may not be true. When HLA alleles, especially DR and DQ, strongly co-occurred, TCR associations were difficult to assign to individual alleles. A further reported finding was that TCR beta sequences accurately predicted the HLA-A and HLA-B alleles for most subjects in the first cohort. V-gene and J-gene trimming of TCR beta chains was associated with a missense DCLRE1C variant in a later genetic analysis, and the association was replicated in an independent cohort. HLA typing was unavailable for some donors at each locus, so association tests used only the typed subset.

The cohort comprised some 680 healthy bone marrow donors. At the time of sampling, all cohort members were nominally healthy, though unrecorded immune exposures were likely present. The donor was CMV seropositive and was included in the group of some 290 seropositive cohort members. A peripheral blood sample was provided by each donor, and peripheral blood mononuclear cells were used for TCR beta sequencing. The Qiagen DNeasy Blood Extraction Kit was used to extract genomic DNA from the blood cell samples. Sequenced material: PBMCs. The rearranged segments are TRBV9 and TRBJ2-1; TRBD2 fits 7 bases in the junction. This TCR came from a woman in her 30s in good health and CMV-seropositive. The CDR3: CASSRTWLAVGEQFF. The DNA is as follows: TGTGCCAGCAGCCGAACGTGGCTAGCGGTAGGTGAGCAGTTCTTC.